The source of this T cell receptor beta chain is a study of cytomegalovirus exposure and HLA in healthy donors. Findings of the study overall: Per a later analysis, about 17,000 TCR beta sequences showed association with HLA alleles at 0.05 false discovery rate.

The PCR was carried out with 60 Vbeta primers and 13 Jbeta primers. Clones were read by immunoSEQ multiplex PCR, and TCRdb kept only the in-frame ones, dropping some. The data hold about 120,000 clones, with 76% observed a single time. In regard to this clone: Its specificity is not known.

The source material was PBMCs. The sequence derives from a woman in her forties in good health and CMV-seropositive.

The CDR3 spells CASSQNRGGNTEAFF. Here the CDR3 DNA reads TGTGCCAGCTCCCAAAACAGGGGGGGGAACACTGAAGCTTTCTTT. V is TRBV18 and J is TRBJ1-1; 8 bases align to TRBD1. Germline V lookup: CDR1 KGHSH, CDR2 LQKENI. J lost 1 base, V lost 6 bases, and 7 bases had no gene match. This CDR3 comprises 15 residues.